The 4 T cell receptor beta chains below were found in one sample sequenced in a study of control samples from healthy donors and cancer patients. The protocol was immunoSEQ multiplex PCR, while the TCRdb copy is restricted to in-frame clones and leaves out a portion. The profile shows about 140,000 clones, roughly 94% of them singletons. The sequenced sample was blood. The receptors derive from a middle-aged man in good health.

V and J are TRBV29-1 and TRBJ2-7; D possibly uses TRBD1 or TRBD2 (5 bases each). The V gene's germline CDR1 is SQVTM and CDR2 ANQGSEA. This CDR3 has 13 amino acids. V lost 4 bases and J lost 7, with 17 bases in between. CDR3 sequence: CSVAPGTGREQYF. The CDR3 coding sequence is TGCAGCGTTGCCCCGGGGACGGGGCGGGAGCAGTACTTC.

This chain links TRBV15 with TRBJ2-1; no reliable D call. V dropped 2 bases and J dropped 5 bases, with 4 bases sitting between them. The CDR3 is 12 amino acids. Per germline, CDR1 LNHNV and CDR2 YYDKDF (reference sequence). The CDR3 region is CATSRKDNEQFF. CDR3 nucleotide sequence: TGTGCCACCAGCAGAAAAGACAATGAGCAGTTCTTC.

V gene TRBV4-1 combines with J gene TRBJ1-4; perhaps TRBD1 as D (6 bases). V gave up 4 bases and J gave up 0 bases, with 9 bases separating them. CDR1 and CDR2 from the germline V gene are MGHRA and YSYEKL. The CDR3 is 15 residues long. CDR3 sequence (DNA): TGCGCCAGCAGCCTTACAGGGACAACTAATGAAAAACTGTTTTTT. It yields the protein CASSLTGTTNEKLFF.

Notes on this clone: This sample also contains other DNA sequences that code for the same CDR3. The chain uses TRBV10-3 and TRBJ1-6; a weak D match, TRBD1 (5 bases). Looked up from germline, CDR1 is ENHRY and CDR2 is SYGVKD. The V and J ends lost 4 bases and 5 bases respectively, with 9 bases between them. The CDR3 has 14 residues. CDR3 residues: CAISGDSNNSPLHF. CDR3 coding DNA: TGTGCCATCAGTGGAGACAGTAATAATTCACCCCTCCACTTT.